These 22 T cell receptor beta chains share one sample of origin, sequenced in a study of blood T cell repertoires in COVID-19 (dated by TCRdb to 2020 to 2022). Libraries were made using the immunoSEQ multiplex PCR assay. The table comes from immuneACCESS by way of TCRdb, which keeps in-frame sequences with V and J called. Part of the clones is missing from these tables; in studies checked, under half for an unresolved V gene and the rest for unknown reasons. Present in this sample are tens of thousands of clones, approximately 80% of which were seen just once. The ten largest clones add up to more than 20% of the sample. Sequenced sample: peripheral blood. The source is a woman in her 70s with acute or convalescent COVID-19.

The chain is built from TRBV19 and TRBJ2-7; TRBD2 agrees at 13 bases. CDR1 is LNHDA and CDR2 is SQIVND in the germline V gene (reference sequence). The CDR3 totals 16 residues. V dropped 4 bases and J dropped 6; count of bases not matched to a gene: 9. The chain's CDR3 is CASSTLTSGRIREQYF. DNA for the CDR3: TGTGCCAGTAGTACCCTGACTAGCGGGAGGATCCGCGAGCAGTACTTC.

This chain uses TRBV7-2 with TRBJ2-3; D is undetermined. Germline values: CDR1 SGHTA, CDR2 FQGNSA. V lost 5 bases and J 5 bases, leaving 11 bases between the germline ends. The length of the CDR3 is 13 residues. The CDR3 sequence: CASSQQSLDTQYF. CDR3 bases: TGTGCCAGCAGCCAACAGTCCCTAGATACGCAGTATTTT.

This clone was seen once. The V call is TRBV14, the J call TRBJ1-6, with D possibly TRBD1 on 6 matching bases. V was cut by 4 bases and J by 7 bases, with 14 bases left in between. The CDR3 runs to 15 residues. Germline CDR1 and CDR2: SGHDN and FVKESK. CDR3 amino acids: CASSPHRVVNSPLHF. The CDR3 bases are TGTGCCAGCAGCCCTCACAGGGTGGTGAATTCACCCCTCCACTTT.

The rearrangement links TRBV7-9 to TRBJ2-1, with D perhaps matching TRBD2 (6 bases). CDR3 length equals 14 residues. Between the trimmed V and J ends, which lost 1 base and 5 bases, there was a span of 9 bases. CDR1 is SEHNR, CDR2 FQNEAQ, per germline (reference sequence). Here the CDR3 reads CASSLGAGNNEQFF. The CDR3 region has the DNA TGTGCCAGCAGCTTAGGGGCGGGGAACAATGAGCAGTTCTTC.

The V call is TRBV14, the J call TRBJ1-2; D is undetermined. The germline CDR1 and CDR2 sequences are SGHDN and FVKESK. V was pared by 0 bases and J by 8 bases, with 10 bases between. The CDR3 is made up of 13 amino acids. CDR3 in DNA: TGTGCCAGCAGCCAAGATCGGGAAGGAGGCTACACCTTC. Its translation: CASSQDREGGYTF.

The table lists this clone with a count of one. The genes are TRBV6-5 and TRBJ1-2, with 10 positions matching TRBD1. This CDR3 contains 14 residues. CDR1 and CDR2 from the germline V gene are MNHEY and SVGAGI. J gave up 8 bases and V 2 bases, and 5 bases lay outside the gene matches. The CDR3 bases are TGTGCCAGCAGTTACGCTGGGACAGGGGTAGGCTACACCTTC. It encodes CASSYAGTGVGYTF.

This chain joins TRBV2 and TRBJ2-7; D gene unclear. Per the germline V gene, CDR1 is SNHLY and CDR2 is FYNNEI. The ends were cut back, 7 bases at V and 5 bases at J, with 15 bases in the middle. CDR3 size: 13 residues. This chain's CDR3 is CASTKNREDEQYF. DNA of the CDR3: TGTGCCAGCACCAAGAACCGAGAGGACGAGCAGTACTTC.

The CDR3 sequence is CASIRQGNYGYTF. In DNA form, the CDR3 reads TGTGCCAGCATTAGACAGGGGAACTATGGCTACACCTTC. The chain combines TRBV28 with TRBJ1-2, with 8 nucleotides matching TRBD1. Germline V gene lookup returns CDR1 MDHEN and CDR2 SYDVKM. This CDR3 region has 13 residues. Germline trimming cut 7 bases from V and 2 bases from J; bases unmatched to any gene: 3.

The chain carries TRBV2 and TRBJ2-3, with no clear D. Per the germline V gene, CDR1 is SNHLY and CDR2 is FYNNEI. The CDR3 contains 14 residues. Trimming removed 4 bases at V and 2 bases at J, with 10 bases between. CDR3 bases: TGTGCCAGCAGTGGACGGGTAATCACAGATACGCAGTATTTT. Translated: CASSGRVITDTQYF.

The rearrangement links TRBV4-1 to TRBJ2-7; the D gene is possibly TRBD1 (5 bases). Germline V gene sequence: CDR1 MGHRA, CDR2 YSYEKL. The CDR3 covers 15 residues. V lost 1 base, J lost 5 bases, and 15 bases lay in between. CDR3 residues: CASSQGPARVDEQYF. Written as DNA, the CDR3 is TGCGCCAGCAGCCAAGGGCCCGCCAGGGTGGACGAGCAGTACTTC.

V and J are TRBV2 and TRBJ2-3; possible D gene TRBD1, 5 bases. V gave up 6 bases and J gave up 3 bases, with 16 bases separating them. There are 15 residues in the CDR3. Germline V gene lookup returns CDR1 SNHLY and CDR2 FYNNEI. CDR3 amino acids: CASSQQAGVTDTQYF. The CDR3, as DNA: TGTGCCAGCAGCCAACAGGCAGGAGTAACAGATACGCAGTATTTT.

The rearrangement uses TRBV28 and TRBJ2-7; D is perhaps TRBD2 (6 bases). The V end lost 6 bases, the J end lost 5 bases, and 23 bases lay between the germline ends. Germline V gene lookup returns CDR1 MDHEN and CDR2 SYDVKM. The CDR3 spans 16 residues. The CDR3 DNA sequence: TGTGCCAGCAGCCTTTCCCCCCTGACTAGTTACCACGAGCAGTACTTC. As protein: CASSLSPLTSYHEQYF. Full variable domain (missing parts from reference TRBV28 and TRBJ2-7): DVKVTQSSRYLVKRTGEKVFLECVQDMDHENMFWYRQDPGLGLRLIYFSYDVKMKEKGDIPEGYSVSREKKERFSLILESASTNQTSMYLCASSLSPLTSYHEQYFGPGTRLTVT.

The chain is built from TRBV4-2 and TRBJ1-2; weak D call: TRBD1 (6 bases). With 4 bases removed from V and 2 bases from J, the gap between germline ends came to 11 bases. CDR3 length: 14 amino acids. In germline, CDR1 is LGHNA, CDR2 YNFKEQ. The CDR3 sequence: CASSPPQGNYGYTF. The CDR3 region has the DNA TGTGCCAGCAGCCCCCCACAGGGAAACTATGGCTACACCTTC.

The CDR3, as DNA: TGTGCCAGCATCCTAGTCGGGTATTCCCCTGGAAACACCATATATTTT. This gives the protein CASILVGYSPGNTIYF. This chain links TRBV2 with TRBJ1-3, with unresolved D. The V end lost 7 bases, the J end lost 2 bases, and 18 bases lay between the germline ends. The CDR3 has 16 residues. The germline gives CDR1 SNHLY, CDR2 FYNNEI. Full variable domain (rest looked up from reference TRBV2 and TRBJ1-3): EPEVTQTPSHQVTQMGQEVILRCVPISNHLYFYWYRQILGQKVEFLVSFYNNEISEKSEIFDDQFSVERPDGSNFTLKIRSTKLEDSAMYFCASILVGYSPGNTIYFGEGSWLTVV.

The V and J genes are TRBV19 and TRBJ1-1, with a possible D match to TRBD1 (6 bases). The CDR3 has 14 residues. Germline CDR1 and CDR2: LNHDA and SQIVND (reference sequence). V was clipped by 6 bases and J by 1 base, with 12 bases between them. For the CDR3, the DNA is TGTGCCAGTAGGCGGGGGGCGGGGAACACTGAAGCTTTCTTT. Its translation: CASRRGAGNTEAFF. Full variable domain (missing parts from reference TRBV19 and TRBJ1-1): DGGITQSPKYLFRKEGQNVTLSCEQNLNHDAMYWYRQDPGQGLRLIYYSQIVNDFQKGDIAEGYSVSREKKESFPLTVTSAQKNPTAFYLCASRRGAGNTEAFFGQGTRLTVV.

V usage is TRBV3-1 (or the pseudogene TRBV3-2) and J usage is TRBJ2-1, with a possible D match to TRBD2 (6 bases). The germline V and J ends were trimmed by 4 bases and 4 bases, with 8 bases remaining between them. CDR1 is LGHDT and CDR2 is YNNKEL in the germline V gene (reference sequence). CDR3 size: 13 residues. The DNA for the CDR3 is TGTGCCAGCAGCCTAGGGACTTACAATGAGCAGTTCTTC. Its translation: CASSLGTYNEQFF.

The chain has TRBV18 and TRBJ1-1, with 7 bases identical to TRBD1. The J segment lost 5 bases and the V segment lost 1 base, leaving 10 bases of the junction unmatched. CDR3 size: 16 residues. The germline V gene has CDR1 KGHSH and CDR2 LQKENI. CDR3 nucleotide sequence: TGTGCCAGCTCACCACTAGGCTTTTCAGGGGGGACTGAAGCTTTCTTT. It translates to CASSPLGFSGGTEAFF. The full variable domain, in which reference TRBV18 and TRBJ1-1 provide the parts outside the CDR3, is NAGVMQNPRHLVRRRGQEARLRCSPMKGHSHVYWYRQLPEEGLKFMVYLQKENIIDESGMPKERFSAEFPKEGPSILRIQQVVRGDSAAYFCASSPLGFSGGTEAFFGQGTRLTVV.

This rearrangement joins TRBV5-1 to TRBJ2-7; no reliable D call. The V gene's germline CDR1 is SGHRS and CDR2 YFSETQ. V shed 0 bases and J shed 5 bases, with 12 bases lying between them. This CDR3 is 14 amino acids long. The CDR3 sequence is CASSLELITDEQYF. The CDR3, as DNA: TGCGCCAGCAGCTTGGAGCTAATAACGGACGAGCAGTACTTC. Drawing the rest from reference TRBV5-1 and TRBJ2-7, the complete variable domain is KAGVTQTPRYLIKTRGQQVTLSCSPISGHRSVSWYQQTPGQGLQFLFEYFSETQRNKGNFPGRFSGRQFSNSRSEMNVSTLELGDSALYLCASSLELITDEQYFGPGTRLTVT.

The rearrangement uses TRBV3-1 (or the pseudogene TRBV3-2) and TRBJ2-5; a weak D match, TRBD2 (6 bases). The ends were cut back, 4 bases at V and 5 bases at J, with 20 bases in the middle. Germline V CDR1 and CDR2: LGHDT, YNNKEL (reference sequence). The CDR3 covers 16 residues. CDR3 amino acids: CASSPKGGGWRETQYF. The CDR3 DNA is TGTGCCAGCAGCCCTAAGGGAGGAGGCTGGCGGGAGACCCAGTACTTC.

This clone was seen only once. The chain recombines TRBV5-4 with TRBJ2-7, with TRBD2 identical over 7 bases. Germline V gene lookup returns CDR1 SGHNT and CDR2 YYREEE (reference sequence). The CDR3 contains 13 residues. The junction had 4 bases not matched to a gene; V was cut back by 3 bases and J by 4 bases. CDR3 sequence (DNA): TGTGCCAGCAGCTCGGGGGGTAAATACGAGCAGTACTTC. Translated, it gives CASSSGGKYEQYF.

This clone occurred a few times. The genes are TRBV9 and TRBJ1-3, with D possibly TRBD1 on 5 matching bases. This CDR3 has 18 residues. Trimming removed 3 bases from V and 2 bases from J, with 21 bases in between. The V gene's germline CDR1 is SGDLS and CDR2 YYNGEE. The CDR3 protein is CASSARPKPQGTGNTIYF. The DNA of the CDR3 is TGTGCCAGCAGCGCCCGCCCGAAACCGCAGGGAACTGGAAACACCATATATTTT.

This chain links TRBV18 with TRBJ2-7; a possible D gene is TRBD1 (6 bases). The ends were cut back, 4 bases at V and 0 bases at J, with 10 bases in the middle. This CDR3 is built from 14 residues. Per germline, CDR1 KGHSH and CDR2 LQKENI. The CDR3, as DNA: TGTGCCAGCTCACACAGGGCCACCTCCTACGAGCAGTACTTC. It yields the protein CASSHRATSYEQYF.